The text below deals with one TCR beta chain. Its antigen is unidentified. The record originates from a study of T cell repertoires in cytomegalovirus infection. This CDR3 spans 12 amino acids. The V end was cut by 2 bases, the J end by 5 bases, with 6 bases between. Germline V gene data show CDR1 as LGHDT and CDR2 as YNNKEL (reference sequence). TCRdb re-derived calls from the reads in MiXCR, one entry per CDR3 protein. The table lists approximately 730,000 distinct CDR3 sequences, around 30% of them singletons. The chain couples TRBV3-1 to TRBJ2-5, with TRBD2 as a possible D gene (6 bases). This sample comprised cultured PBMCs, obtained from culture after CMV antigen stimulation. The TCR originated in a human donor in good health (CMV status not recorded). Some clones in this sample may be carry-over from other donors' samples. CDR3 nucleotide sequence: TGTGCCAGCAGCCAACGGGAGGAGACCCAGTACTTC. This translates into CASSQREETQYF.